This TCR beta chain is drawn from a study of shared clonotypes between healthy human individuals. CD4+ cells were split into CD45RA+ naive and CD45RA-negative memory subsets. With respect to this clone: Its target is not known.

Profiled with immunoSEQ multiplex PCR; TCRdb holds only in-frame clones, not every one. The data contain more than 1,200,000 clones, about 98.5% of them singletons. Study-level points and caveats: Sampling included only blood; tissue repertoires likely differ. Generation probabilities were higher for clonotypes shared across all four sorted-subset donors than for unshared ones.

The specimen was naive CD4+ T cells sorted from blood. Subset defined: CD45RA+ positively selected. The source of this sequence is a man younger than 45 in good health.

CDR3 bases: TGTGCCAGCAGCGGCGGAGTCTACGAGCAGTACTTC. It specifies CASSGGVYEQYF. The V and J genes are TRBV7-2 and TRBJ2-7; D remains unclear. Trimming pared 5 bases from V and 3 bases from J, leaving 8 bases between. The germline V gene encodes CDR1 SGHTA and CDR2 FQGNSA. The CDR3 has 12 amino acids.